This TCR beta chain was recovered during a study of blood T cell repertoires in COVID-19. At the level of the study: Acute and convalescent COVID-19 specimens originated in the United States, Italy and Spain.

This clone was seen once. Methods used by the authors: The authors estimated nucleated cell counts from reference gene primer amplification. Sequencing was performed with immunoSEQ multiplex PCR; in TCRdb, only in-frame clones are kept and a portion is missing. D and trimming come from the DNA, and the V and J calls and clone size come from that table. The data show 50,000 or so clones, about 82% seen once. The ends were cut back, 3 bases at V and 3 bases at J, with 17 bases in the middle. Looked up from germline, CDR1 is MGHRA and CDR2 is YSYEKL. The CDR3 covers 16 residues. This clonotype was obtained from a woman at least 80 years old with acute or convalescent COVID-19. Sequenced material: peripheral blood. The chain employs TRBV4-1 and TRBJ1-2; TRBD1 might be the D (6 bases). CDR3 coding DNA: TGCGCCAGCAGCCAGAAACCGGCAGGGGAATACTATGGCTACACCTTC. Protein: CASSQKPAGEYYGYTF.